One sample yielded the 5 T cell receptor beta chains listed below, sequenced in a study of T cell repertoires in cytomegalovirus infection (dated by TCRdb to between 2018 and 2021). The listed sequencing device is Illumina HiSeq 1500. TCRdb trimmed public reads at Q25 via fastp, called clones via MiXCR and kept in-frame beta chains. Merged by CDR3 protein, the rows form single entries marked with the most common genes and DNA. This sample is represented by 230,000 or so distinct CDR3 sequences; about 15% of them were singletons. In total, the top ten clones hold roughly 50% of the sample. Material for sequencing was CD8+ T cells from PBMCs. The receptors were gathered from a human donor in good health (CMV status not recorded). Some clones in this sample may be carry-over from other donors' samples.

This clonotype was counted a few times. The genes are TRBV5-5 and TRBJ2-2; D not resolved. Germline V gives CDR1 SGHKS, CDR2 YYEKEE (reference sequence). With 8 bases removed from V and 3 bases from J, the gap between germline ends came to 8 bases. This CDR3 has 12 residues. The CDR3 is CASWIYTGELFF. CDR3 coding DNA: TGTGCCAGTTGGATTTACACCGGGGAGCTGTTTTTT.

This clonotype was detected many times. J is TRBJ2-7 and V is TRBV7-2; D possibly corresponds to TRBD2 (6 bases). V shed 6 bases and J shed 3 bases, with 12 bases lying between them. The CDR3 spans 13 residues. CDR1 and CDR2 (germline): SGHTA, FQGNSA. The CDR3 reads CASSVWRGYEQYF. The CDR3 DNA sequence: TGTGCCAGCAGTGTCTGGCGGGGCTACGAGCAGTACTTC.

This clonotype appeared a few times. The V and J genes are TRBV6-2 or TRBV6-3 and TRBJ2-4; 9 bases map to TRBD2. V was clipped by 8 bases and J by 0 bases; unmatched bases: 8. From germline, CDR1 is MNHEY and CDR2 SVGEGT. This CDR3 is built from 16 residues. The CDR3 DNA follows: TGTGCCAGCTCGGCTAGCGGGAACCTAGCCAAAAACATTCAGTACTTC. Protein product: CASSASGNLAKNIQYF.

This clonotype was recorded at least ten times. The rearrangement links TRBV28 to TRBJ1-2, with TRBD1 matching over 12 bases. After removal of 5 bases from V and 4 bases from J, the junction contained 2 bases not matched to a gene. CDR1 is MDHEN, CDR2 SYDVKM, per germline. The CDR3 is 14 residues long. CDR3 coding DNA: TGTGCCAGCAGTGGGACAGGGGGCTTCTATGGCTACACCTTC. This codes for CASSGTGGFYGYTF.

At least ten counts were recorded for this clonotype. V and J are TRBV7-8 and TRBJ2-7; D is tentatively TRBD1 or TRBD2 (5 bases each). Germline assignment: CDR1 SGHVS and CDR2 FQNEAQ. V lost 5 bases to trimming and J lost 4 bases, with 15 bases between them. This CDR3 region has 14 residues. The CDR3 spells CASSHGTDNYEQYF. In nucleotides, the CDR3 is TGTGCCAGCAGCCATGGGACGGACAATTACGAGCAGTACTTC.